This T cell receptor (beta chain) emerged from a study of tumor-infiltrating lymphocytes in primary liver carcinoma. RNA isolated from unsorted whole blood supplied the blood RNA, with germline DNA also extracted. A sample of roughly 3.8 milliliters of peripheral blood was taken before surgery. With roughly 0.5 ug total RNA as template and a constant-region primer, TCR beta cDNA was made. Researchers made the TCR beta libraries by running three nested multiplex PCR rounds with slightly modified ARM-PCR. Both of the initial two PCR rounds ran for approximately 11 cycles and employed TRBV1-TRBV30 forward primers alongside a C-beta reverse primer. TCRdb fed the multiplex PCR reads into MiXCR, producing one record per CDR3 protein. The data show 310,000 or so distinct CDR3 sequences, with roughly two thirds seen just once and about 6.5% held by the top ten. The CDR3 is 15 residues long. The germline V gene encodes CDR1 MDHEN and CDR2 SYDVKM. V trimming: 4 bases; J trimming: 4 bases; junction bases outside the gene matches: 8.

This sequence originates from a man between 35 and 55 years old with primary liver carcinoma and hepatitis B virus infection. The chain is built from TRBV28 and TRBJ2-5; 8 nucleotides match TRBD2. Source material: peripheral blood. The CDR3 region has the DNA TGTGCCAGCAGTTCAGCGGGAGAAAGGGCAGAGACCCAGTACTTC. Translated, it gives CASSSAGERAETQYF. The full variable domain, completed using reference TRBV28 and TRBJ2-5, is DVKVTQSSRYLVKRTGEKVFLECVQDMDHENMFWYRQDPGLGLRLIYFSYDVKMKEKGDIPEGYSVSREKKERFSLILESASTNQTSMYLCASSSAGERAETQYFGPGTRLLVL.